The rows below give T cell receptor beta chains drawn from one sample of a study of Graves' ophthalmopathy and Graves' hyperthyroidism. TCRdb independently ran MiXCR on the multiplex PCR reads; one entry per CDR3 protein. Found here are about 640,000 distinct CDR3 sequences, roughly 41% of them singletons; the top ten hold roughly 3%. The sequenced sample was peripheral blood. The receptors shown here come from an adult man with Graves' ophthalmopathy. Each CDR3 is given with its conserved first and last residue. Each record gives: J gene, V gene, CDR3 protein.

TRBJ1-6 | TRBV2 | CASSAVTGGRDSPLHF
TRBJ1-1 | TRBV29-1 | CSVEDNRSNTEAFF
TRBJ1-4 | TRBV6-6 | CASSYLGSEKLFF
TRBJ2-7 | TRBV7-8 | CASSLGSGGYEQYF
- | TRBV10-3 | CASSSQRKEGEQFF
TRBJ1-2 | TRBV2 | CASSEDGGIGLDGYTF
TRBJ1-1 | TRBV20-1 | CSATGGDTEAFF
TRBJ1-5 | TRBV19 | CAASWGQSSNQPQHF
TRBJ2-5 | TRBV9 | CASSVSSGRGGETQYF
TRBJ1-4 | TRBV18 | CASSPSGLEKLFF
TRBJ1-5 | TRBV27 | CASSLGVGNQPQHF
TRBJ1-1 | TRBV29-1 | CSVEDSQNTEAFF
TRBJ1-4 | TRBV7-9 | CASSFGGVVNEKLFF
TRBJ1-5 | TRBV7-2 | CASSRHEEDEEPQHF
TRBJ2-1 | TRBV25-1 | CASRGTFYNEQFF
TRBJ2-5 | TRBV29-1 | CSVDSSGRLETQYF
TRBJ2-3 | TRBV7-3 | CASSRVVGFTDTQYF
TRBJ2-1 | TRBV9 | CASSVAGEQFF
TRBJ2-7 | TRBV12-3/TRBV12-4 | CASSSDGAKGPGYEQYF
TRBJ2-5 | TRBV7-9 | CAWSSTVETQYF
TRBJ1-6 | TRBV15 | CASSPPREGSPLHF
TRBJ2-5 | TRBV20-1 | CSAREPQGDGQPQYF